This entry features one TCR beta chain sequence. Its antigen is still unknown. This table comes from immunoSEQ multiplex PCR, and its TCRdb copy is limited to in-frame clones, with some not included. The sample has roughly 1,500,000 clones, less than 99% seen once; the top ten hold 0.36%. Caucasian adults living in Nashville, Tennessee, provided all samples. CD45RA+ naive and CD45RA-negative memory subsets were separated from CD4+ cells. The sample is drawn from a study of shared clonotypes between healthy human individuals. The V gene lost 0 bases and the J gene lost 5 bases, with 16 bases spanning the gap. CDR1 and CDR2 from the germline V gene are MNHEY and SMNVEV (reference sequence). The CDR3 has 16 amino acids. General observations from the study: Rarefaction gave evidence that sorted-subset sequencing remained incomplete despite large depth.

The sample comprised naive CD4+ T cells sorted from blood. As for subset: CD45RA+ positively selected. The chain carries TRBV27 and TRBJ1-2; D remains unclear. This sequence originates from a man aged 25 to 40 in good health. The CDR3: CASSLSVRVGGYGYTF. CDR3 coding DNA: TGTGCCAGCAGTTTATCGGTGCGGGTTGGAGGTTATGGCTACACCTTC.